These 20 T cell receptor beta chains came from one sample sequenced in a study of siplizumab effects on memory and regulatory T cells. Sequencing was performed with immunoSEQ multiplex PCR; in TCRdb, only in-frame clones are kept and a portion is missing. This table has about 68,000 clones, around 93% appearing once. The sequencing sample was made of CD8+ T cells sorted from blood. The receptors were sampled from a human donor in good health.

The chain joins TRBV7-2 to TRBJ2-7, with 8 nucleotides matching TRBD1. Losses at the gene ends were 2 bases for V and 7 bases for J; bases not matched to a gene: 7. The CDR3 extends over 14 amino acids. Per the germline V gene, CDR1 is SGHTA and CDR2 is FQGNSA. CDR3 amino acids: CASSLYQGAGEQYF. The CDR3 DNA is TGTGCCAGCAGCTTATATCAGGGGGCAGGGGAGCAGTACTTC.

V gene TRBV4-1 combines with J gene TRBJ2-1; the D call may be TRBD1 or TRBD2 (5 bases each). The CDR3 totals 15 residues. Germline lookup yields CDR1 MGHRA and CDR2 YSYEKL. Trimming removed 4 bases from V and 5 bases from J, with 15 bases in between. CDR3 sequence reads: CASSPRGPPDNEQFF. CDR3 DNA sequence: TGCGCCAGCAGCCCCCGGGGCCCCCCCGACAATGAGCAGTTCTTC.

The chain carries TRBV19 and TRBJ1-1; 9 nucleotides line up with TRBD1. CDR3 length equals 11 residues. Germline V CDR1 and CDR2: LNHDA, SQIVND (reference sequence). Unmatched junction bases numbered 7, after V lost 9 bases and J lost 11 bases. CDR3 loop: CASRQGVWAFF. The CDR3 nucleotides read TGTGCCAGCAGACAGGGGGTATGGGCTTTCTTT.

The CDR3 region is CASSFSSGAPQHF. The CDR3 DNA reads TGTGCCAGCAGCTTCTCTTCCGGGGCGCCCCAGCATTTT. The V and J genes are TRBV14 and TRBJ1-5; D possibly corresponds to TRBD1 (5 bases). Germline V lookup: CDR1 SGHDN, CDR2 FVKESK. CDR3 length equals 13 residues. V was clipped by 5 bases and J by 9 bases, with 14 bases between them.

The V and J genes are TRBV28 and TRBJ1-4; 9 bases fit TRBD1. V shed 4 bases, J shed 4 bases, and the junction held 4 bases outside the gene matches. Germline loops: CDR1 MDHEN, CDR2 SYDVKM. The CDR3 is 15 residues long. The DNA of the CDR3 is TGTGCCAGCAGTTACAGGGGGCTCGGTAATGAAAAACTGTTTTTT. This sequence encodes CASSYRGLGNEKLFF. The entire variable domain, with the rest obtained from reference TRBV28 and TRBJ1-4, is as follows: DVKVTQSSRYLVKRTGEKVFLECVQDMDHENMFWYRQDPGLGLRLIYFSYDVKMKEKGDIPEGYSVSREKKERFSLILESASTNQTSMYLCASSYRGLGNEKLFFGSGTQLSVL.

This clone was seen just once. The chain combines TRBV21-1 with TRBJ2-1; TRBD2, the table's D call, was not compared with the DNA. TRBV21-1 is classified as a pseudogene. CDR3 length: 22 amino acids. The CDR3 DNA reads as TGTGCCAGCAGCAAAGCGGAGCCACTACGAACGGTCCATCTCCCCCCGGGTGATGAGCAGTTCTTC. Protein: CASSKAEPLRTVHLPPGDEQFF.

The V gene is TRBV7-9, the J gene TRBJ2-3, with 10 bases fitting TRBD2. Looked up from germline, CDR1 is SEHNR and CDR2 is FQNEAQ (reference sequence). The junction had 9 bases not matched to a gene; V was cut back by 5 bases and J by 4 bases. This CDR3 has 16 residues. The CDR3 region has the DNA TGTGCCAGCAGCAAACGAGCGGGGGGGCAGTCAGATACGCAGTATTTT. Amino acid sequence: CASSKRAGGQSDTQYF.

The chain employs TRBV4-3 and TRBJ2-2; D gene uncertain. This CDR3 has 12 amino acids. V lost 2 bases and J lost 6, with 4 bases in between. Germline V gene data show CDR1 as LGHNA and CDR2 as YSLEER. CDR3 in amino acids: CASSQIPGELFF. The CDR3 DNA is TGCGCCAGCAGCCAAATCCCCGGGGAGCTGTTTTTT.

The chain joins TRBV7-9 to TRBJ2-2; D call uncertain. The CDR3 contains 16 residues. The V end lost 1 base, the J end lost 1 base, and 10 bases lay between the germline ends. Germline CDR1 SEHNR, CDR2 FQNEAQ (reference sequence). The CDR3 loop reads CASSLGETENTGELFF. CDR3 in DNA: TGTGCCAGCAGCTTAGGGGAAACAGAGAACACCGGGGAGCTGTTTTTT.

The genes are TRBV7-6 and TRBJ2-7, with D hard to call. CDR3 length equals 11 residues. The V and J ends lost 4 bases and 6 bases respectively, with 7 bases between them. Germline loops: CDR1 SGHVS, CDR2 FNYEAQ. CDR3 in DNA: TGTGCCAGCAGCTCCCCGGGCGAGCAGTACTTC. This translates into CASSSPGEQYF.

The rearrangement joins TRBV19 to TRBJ2-3; 8 bases map to TRBD2. Germline CDR1 reads LNHDA; CDR2 reads SQIVND (reference sequence). The J segment lost 2 bases and the V segment lost 7 bases, leaving 11 bases of the junction unmatched. This CDR3 is built from 16 residues. The CDR3 loop is CASISWSGGDTDTQYF. The CDR3 nucleotides are TGTGCCAGTATTTCCTGGAGCGGGGGTGACACAGATACGCAGTATTTT. The whole variable domain, remainder taken from reference TRBV19 and TRBJ2-3, is DGGITQSPKYLFRKEGQNVTLSCEQNLNHDAMYWYRQDPGQGLRLIYYSQIVNDFQKGDIAEGYSVSREKKESFPLTVTSAQKNPTAFYLCASISWSGGDTDTQYFGPGTRLTVL.

This chain joins TRBV5-6 and TRBJ2-7; D call uncertain. This CDR3 is built from 13 residues. The germline V and J ends were trimmed by 0 bases and 7 bases, with 11 bases remaining between them. CDR1 and CDR2 from the germline V gene are SGHDT and YYEEEE. The CDR3 region is CASSLGLGSEQYF. CDR3 nucleotide sequence: TGTGCCAGCAGCTTGGGGTTGGGGTCGGAGCAGTACTTC.

V is TRBV27 and J is TRBJ1-5; D perhaps matches TRBD1 (5 bases). CDR1 and CDR2 (germline): MNHEY, SMNVEV (reference sequence). The CDR3 spans 15 residues. Trimming removed 0 bases at V and 7 bases at J, with 13 bases between. CDR3 DNA: TGTGCCAGCAGTTTATCGGCAGGGTTCTTCCAGCCCCAGCATTTT. This translates into CASSLSAGFFQPQHF.

This clone was seen a few times. The V call is TRBV10-3, the J call TRBJ1-1, with TRBD1 matching over 7 bases. The V segment lost 2 bases and the J segment 0 bases; nucleotides outside the gene matches: 3. The CDR3 is 15 residues long. From germline, CDR1 is ENHRY and CDR2 SYGVKD. For the CDR3, the DNA is TGTGCCATCAGTGAGATCGGGACAGTGAACACTGAAGCTTTCTTT. The encoded protein is CAISEIGTVNTEAFF.

This sequence joins TRBV6-6 and TRBJ2-7; weak D call: TRBD2 (6 bases). Trimming shortened V by 3 bases and J by 6 bases, and 15 bases separated the two germline ends. The germline CDR1 and CDR2 sequences are MNHNY and SVGAGI (reference sequence). This CDR3 region has 14 residues. Here the CDR3 reads CASSYSPLGGEQYF. The CDR3 DNA reads as TGTGCCAGCAGTTATTCCCCGTTGGGGGGCGAGCAGTACTTC.

The CDR3 sequence: CASSPIRDSEQYF. CDR3 nucleotide sequence: TGTGCCAGCTCACCCATCCGCGACAGCGAGCAGTACTTC. The V call is TRBV18, the J call TRBJ2-7, with TRBD1 as a possible D gene (5 bases). The length of the CDR3 is 13 residues. Looked up from germline, CDR1 is KGHSH and CDR2 is LQKENI. Between the trimmed V and J ends, which lost 3 bases and 6 bases, there was a span of 12 bases. Filled out from reference TRBV18 and TRBJ2-7, the complete variable domain reads NAGVMQNPRHLVRRRGQEARLRCSPMKGHSHVYWYRQLPEEGLKFMVYLQKENIIDESGMPKERFSAEFPKEGPSILRIQQVVRGDSAAYFCASSPIRDSEQYFGPGTRLTVT.

This chain joins TRBV5-6 and TRBJ2-7; D call uncertain. The CDR3 sequence is 14 residues long. V gave up 4 bases and J gave up 3 bases, with 14 bases separating them. The germline gives CDR1 SGHDT, CDR2 YYEEEE. This CDR3 reads CASSTAQRYYEQYF. The DNA of the CDR3 is TGTGCCAGCAGCACGGCCCAAAGGTACTACGAGCAGTACTTC.

This chain uses TRBV29-1 with TRBJ2-3, with TRBD2 as a possible D gene (6 bases). This CDR3 region has 17 residues. V shed 6 bases and J shed 1 base, with 23 bases lying between them. Germline assignment: CDR1 SQVTM and CDR2 ANQGSEA. CDR3 nucleotide sequence: TGCAGCGTGACCGGGACTCTCCAACCAGCGGGCACAGATACGCAGTATTTT. Encoded protein: CSVTGTLQPAGTDTQYF.

The chain uses TRBV12-5 and TRBJ2-3, with 9 bases fitting TRBD1. This CDR3 spans 15 amino acids. Germline CDR1 is LGHNT and CDR2 is FRNRAP. Trimming at V came to 1 base and at J to 3 bases, leaving 2 bases not matched to a gene. CDR3 DNA: TGTGCTAGTGGTTTGGACAGGGGGCGGACAGATACGCAGTATTTT. Its protein is CASGLDRGRTDTQYF.

The chain couples TRBV11-2 to TRBJ2-7, with D possibly being TRBD1 (6 bases). This CDR3 has 14 residues. V lost 3 bases and J lost 3, with 12 bases in between. Germline CDR1 SGHAT, CDR2 FQNNGV. The CDR3 region has the DNA TGTGCCAGCAGCTTCGCCGGGACAAGCTACGAGCAGTACTTC. It translates to CASSFAGTSYEQYF.